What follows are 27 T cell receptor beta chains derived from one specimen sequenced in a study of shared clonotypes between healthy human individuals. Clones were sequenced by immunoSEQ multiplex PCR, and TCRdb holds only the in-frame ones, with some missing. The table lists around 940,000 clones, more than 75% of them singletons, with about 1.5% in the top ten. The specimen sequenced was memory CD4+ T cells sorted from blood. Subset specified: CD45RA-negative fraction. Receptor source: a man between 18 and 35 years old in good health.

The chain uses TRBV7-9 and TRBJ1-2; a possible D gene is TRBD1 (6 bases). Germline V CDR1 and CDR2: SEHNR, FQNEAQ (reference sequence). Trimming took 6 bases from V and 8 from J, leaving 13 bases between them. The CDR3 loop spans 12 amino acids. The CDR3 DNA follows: TGTGCCAGCAGGGACAGCAACGGGGGCTACACCTTC. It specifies CASRDSNGGYTF.

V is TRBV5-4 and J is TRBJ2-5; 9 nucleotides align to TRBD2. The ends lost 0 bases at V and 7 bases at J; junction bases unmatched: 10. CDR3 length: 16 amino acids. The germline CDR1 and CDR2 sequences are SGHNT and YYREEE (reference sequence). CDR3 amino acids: CASSLDSGGPKGTQYF. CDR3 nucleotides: TGTGCCAGCAGCTTGGATAGCGGGGGCCCCAAAGGGACCCAGTACTTC.

Here the CDR3 reads CASSAPQVMGNQPQHF. CDR3 nucleotide sequence: TGTGCCAGCAGTGCCCCACAGGTAATGGGAAATCAGCCCCAGCATTTT. The chain combines TRBV2 with TRBJ1-5; D is possibly TRBD1 (5 bases). Germline V gene data show CDR1 as SNHLY and CDR2 as FYNNEI. The length of the CDR3 is 16 residues. Trimming took off 4 bases at V and 4 bases at J, with 17 bases between the two ends. Variable domain in full (rest from reference TRBV2 and TRBJ1-5): EPEVTQTPSHQVTQMGQEVILRCVPISNHLYFYWYRQILGQKVEFLVSFYNNEISEKSEIFDDQFSVERPDGSNFTLKIRSTKLEDSAMYFCASSAPQVMGNQPQHFGDGTRLSIL.

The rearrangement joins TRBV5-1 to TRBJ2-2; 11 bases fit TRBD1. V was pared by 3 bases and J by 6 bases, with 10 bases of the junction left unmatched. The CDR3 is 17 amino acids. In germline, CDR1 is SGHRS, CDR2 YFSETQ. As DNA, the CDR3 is TGCGCCAGCAGCTCCGGACAGGGGGCGACGGGCCCCGGGGAGCTGTTTTTT. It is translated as CASSSGQGATGPGELFF.

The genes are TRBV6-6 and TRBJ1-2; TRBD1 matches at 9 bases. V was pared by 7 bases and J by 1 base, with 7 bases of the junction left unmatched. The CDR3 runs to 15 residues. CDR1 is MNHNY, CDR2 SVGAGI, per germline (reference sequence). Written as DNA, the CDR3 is TGTGCCAGCAATCAACCGGGACAGGGTAACTATGGCTACACCTTC. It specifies CASNQPGQGNYGYTF.

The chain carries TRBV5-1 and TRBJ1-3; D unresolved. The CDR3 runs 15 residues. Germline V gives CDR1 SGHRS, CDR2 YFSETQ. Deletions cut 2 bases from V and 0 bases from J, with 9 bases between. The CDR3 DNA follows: TGCGCCAGCAGCTTAATCGGCCTCTCTGGAAACACCATATATTTT. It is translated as CASSLIGLSGNTIYF. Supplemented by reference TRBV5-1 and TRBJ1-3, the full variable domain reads KAGVTQTPRYLIKTRGQQVTLSCSPISGHRSVSWYQQTPGQGLQFLFEYFSETQRNKGNFPGRFSGRQFSNSRSEMNVSTLELGDSALYLCASSLIGLSGNTIYFGEGSWLTVV.

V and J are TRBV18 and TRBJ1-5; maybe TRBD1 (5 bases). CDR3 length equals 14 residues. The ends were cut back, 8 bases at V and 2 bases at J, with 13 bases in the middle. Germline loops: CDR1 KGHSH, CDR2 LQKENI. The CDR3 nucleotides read TGTGCCAGCCGTGATGGGGGGGGCAATCAGCCCCAGCATTTT. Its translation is CASRDGGGNQPQHF.

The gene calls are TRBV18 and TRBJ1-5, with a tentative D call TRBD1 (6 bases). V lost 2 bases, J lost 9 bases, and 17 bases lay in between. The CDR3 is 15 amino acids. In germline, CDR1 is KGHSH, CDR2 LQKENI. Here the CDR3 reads CASSPSRGSGMPQHF. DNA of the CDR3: TGTGCCAGCTCACCAAGTAGGGGGTCAGGGATGCCCCAGCATTTT.

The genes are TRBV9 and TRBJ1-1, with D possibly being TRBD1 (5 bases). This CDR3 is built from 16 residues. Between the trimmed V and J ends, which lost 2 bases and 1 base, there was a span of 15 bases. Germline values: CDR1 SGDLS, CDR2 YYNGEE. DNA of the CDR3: TGTGCCAGCAGCGTTGGACATGGACTCGGGAACACTGAAGCTTTCTTT. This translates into CASSVGHGLGNTEAFF. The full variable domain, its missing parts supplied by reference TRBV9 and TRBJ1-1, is DSGVTQTPKHLITATGQRVTLRCSPRSGDLSVYWYQQSLDQGLQFLIQYYNGEERAKGNILERFSAQQFPDLHSELNLSSLELGDSALYFCASSVGHGLGNTEAFFGQGTRLTVV.

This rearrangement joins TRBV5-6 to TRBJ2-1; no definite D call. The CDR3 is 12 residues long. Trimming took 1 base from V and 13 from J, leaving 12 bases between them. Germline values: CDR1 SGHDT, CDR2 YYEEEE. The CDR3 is CASSLPDRLQFF. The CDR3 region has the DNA TGTGCCAGCAGCTTGCCGGACCGTCTCCAGTTCTTC. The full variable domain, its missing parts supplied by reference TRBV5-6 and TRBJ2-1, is DAGVTQSPTHLIKTRGQQVTLRCSPKSGHDTVSWYQQALGQGPQFIFQYYEEEERQRGNFPDRFSGHQFPNYSSELNVNALLLGDSALYLCASSLPDRLQFFGPGTRLTVL.

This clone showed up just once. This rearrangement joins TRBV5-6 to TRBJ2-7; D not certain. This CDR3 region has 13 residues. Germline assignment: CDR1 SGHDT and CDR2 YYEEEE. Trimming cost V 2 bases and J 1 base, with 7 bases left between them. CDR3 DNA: TGTGCCAGCAGCTTAAAGGTTTCCTACGAGCAGTACTTC. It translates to CASSLKVSYEQYF.

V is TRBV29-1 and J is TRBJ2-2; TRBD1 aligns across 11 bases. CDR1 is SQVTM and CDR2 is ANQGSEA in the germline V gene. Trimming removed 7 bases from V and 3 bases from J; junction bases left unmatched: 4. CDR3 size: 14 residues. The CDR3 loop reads CSAGQGAYTGELFF. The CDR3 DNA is TGCAGCGCTGGACAGGGGGCGTACACCGGGGAGCTGTTTTTT.

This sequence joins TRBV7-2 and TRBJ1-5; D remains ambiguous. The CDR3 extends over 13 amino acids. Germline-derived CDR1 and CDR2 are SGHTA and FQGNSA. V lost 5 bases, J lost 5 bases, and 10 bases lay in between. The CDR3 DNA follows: TGTGCCAGCAGCCTAATTAACGATCAGCCCCAGCATTTT. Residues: CASSLINDQPQHF.

DNA for the CDR3: TGTGCCAGCAGCTACAGGGTCGGCACTGAAGCTTTCTTT. Translating gives CASSYRVGTEAFF. The chain recombines TRBV7-2 with TRBJ1-1; D may be TRBD1 (6 bases). Germline V gene sequence: CDR1 SGHTA, CDR2 FQGNSA. The V and J ends lost 4 bases and 4 bases respectively, with 10 bases between them. The CDR3 is 13 residues long.

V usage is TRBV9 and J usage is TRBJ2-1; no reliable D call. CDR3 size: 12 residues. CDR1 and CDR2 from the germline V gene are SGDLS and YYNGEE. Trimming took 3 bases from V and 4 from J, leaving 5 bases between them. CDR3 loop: CASSASYNEQFF. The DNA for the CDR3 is TGTGCCAGCAGCGCCTCGTACAATGAGCAGTTCTTC.

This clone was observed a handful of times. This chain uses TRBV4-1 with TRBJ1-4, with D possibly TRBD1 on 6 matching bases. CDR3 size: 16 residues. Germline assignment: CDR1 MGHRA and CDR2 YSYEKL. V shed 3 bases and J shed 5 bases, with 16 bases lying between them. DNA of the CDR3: TGCGCCAGCAGCCAGGGGGGGAGGACAGCGAATGAAAAACTGTTTTTT. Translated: CASSQGGRTANEKLFF.

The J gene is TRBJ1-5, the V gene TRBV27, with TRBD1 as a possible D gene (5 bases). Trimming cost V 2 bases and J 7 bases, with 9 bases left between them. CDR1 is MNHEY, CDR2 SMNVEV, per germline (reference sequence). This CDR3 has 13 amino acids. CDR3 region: CASSLGHGQPQHF. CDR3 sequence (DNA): TGTGCCAGCAGTTTAGGACATGGGCAGCCCCAGCATTTT.

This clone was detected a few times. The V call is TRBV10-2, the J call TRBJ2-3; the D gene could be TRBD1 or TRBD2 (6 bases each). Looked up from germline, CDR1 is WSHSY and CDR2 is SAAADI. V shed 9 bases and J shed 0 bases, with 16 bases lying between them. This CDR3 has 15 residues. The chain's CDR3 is CASRMRGVSTDTQYF. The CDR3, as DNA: TGCGCCAGTCGAATGAGGGGGGTAAGCACAGATACGCAGTATTTT.

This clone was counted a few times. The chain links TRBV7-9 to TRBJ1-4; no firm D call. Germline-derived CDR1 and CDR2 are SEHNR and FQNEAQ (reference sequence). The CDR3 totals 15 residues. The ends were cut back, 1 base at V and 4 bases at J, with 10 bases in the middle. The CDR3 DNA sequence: TGTGCCAGCAGCTTAGTTGGGAACTTTAATGAAAAACTGTTTTTT. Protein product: CASSLVGNFNEKLFF.

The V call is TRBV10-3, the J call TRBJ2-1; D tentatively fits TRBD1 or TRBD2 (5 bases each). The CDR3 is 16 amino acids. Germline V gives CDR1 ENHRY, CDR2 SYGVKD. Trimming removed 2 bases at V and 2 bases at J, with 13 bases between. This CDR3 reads CAISEGGKLAYNEQFF. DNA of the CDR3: TGTGCCATCAGTGAGGGGGGTAAGTTAGCCTACAATGAGCAGTTCTTC.

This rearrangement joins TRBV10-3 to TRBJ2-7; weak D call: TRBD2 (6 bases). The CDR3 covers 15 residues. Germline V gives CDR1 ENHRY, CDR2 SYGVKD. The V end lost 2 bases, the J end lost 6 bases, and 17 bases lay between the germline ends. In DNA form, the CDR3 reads TGTGCCATCAGTGAGGGGGGGAAGAATCGCCCCGAGCAGTACTTC. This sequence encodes CAISEGGKNRPEQYF.

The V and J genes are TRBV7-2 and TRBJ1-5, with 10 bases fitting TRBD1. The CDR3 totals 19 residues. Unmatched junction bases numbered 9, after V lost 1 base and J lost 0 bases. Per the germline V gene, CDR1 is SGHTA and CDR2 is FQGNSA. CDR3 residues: CASSLVGDRGLYSNQPQHF. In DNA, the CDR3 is TGTGCCAGCAGCTTAGTGGGCGACAGGGGGCTGTATAGCAATCAGCCCCAGCATTTT.

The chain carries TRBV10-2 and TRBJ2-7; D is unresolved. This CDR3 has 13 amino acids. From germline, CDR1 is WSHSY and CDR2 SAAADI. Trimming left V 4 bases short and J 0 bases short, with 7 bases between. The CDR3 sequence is CASSVPASYEQYF. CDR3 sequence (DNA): TGCGCCAGCAGTGTCCCAGCCTCCTACGAGCAGTACTTC.

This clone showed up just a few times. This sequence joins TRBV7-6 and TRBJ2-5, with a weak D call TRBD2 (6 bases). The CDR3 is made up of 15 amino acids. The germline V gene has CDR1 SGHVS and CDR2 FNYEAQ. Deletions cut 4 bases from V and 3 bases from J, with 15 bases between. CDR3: CASSYRSEGEETQYF. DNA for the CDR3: TGTGCCAGCAGCTACAGATCGGAGGGAGAAGAGACCCAGTACTTC.

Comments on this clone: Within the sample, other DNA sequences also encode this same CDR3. CDR3 residues: CASSSSGTASYEQYF. In DNA form, the CDR3 reads TGTGCCAGTAGTTCCTCCGGGACCGCCTCCTACGAGCAGTACTTC. The rearrangement uses TRBV19 and TRBJ2-7; either TRBD1 or TRBD2 may fit D (5 bases each). In germline, CDR1 is LNHDA, CDR2 SQIVND (reference sequence). Trimming left V 5 bases short and J 0 bases short, with 14 bases between. The CDR3 totals 15 residues.

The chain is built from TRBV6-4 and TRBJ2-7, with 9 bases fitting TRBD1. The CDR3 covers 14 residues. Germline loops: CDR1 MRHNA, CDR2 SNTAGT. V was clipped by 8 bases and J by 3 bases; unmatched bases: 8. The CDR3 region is CASRVPGQGYEQYF. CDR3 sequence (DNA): TGTGCCAGCCGGGTCCCGGGACAGGGCTACGAGCAGTACTTC.

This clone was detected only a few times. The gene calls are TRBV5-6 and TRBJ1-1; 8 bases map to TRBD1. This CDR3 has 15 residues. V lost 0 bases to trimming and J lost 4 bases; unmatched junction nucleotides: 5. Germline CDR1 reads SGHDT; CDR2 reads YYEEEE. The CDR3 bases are TGTGCCAGCAGCTTGGGGGGCGGACAGGGCACTGAAGCTTTCTTT. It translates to CASSLGGGQGTEAFF. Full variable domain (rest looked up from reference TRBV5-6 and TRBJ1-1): DAGVTQSPTHLIKTRGQQVTLRCSPKSGHDTVSWYQQALGQGPQFIFQYYEEEERQRGNFPDRFSGHQFPNYSSELNVNALLLGDSALYLCASSLGGGQGTEAFFGQGTRLTVV.